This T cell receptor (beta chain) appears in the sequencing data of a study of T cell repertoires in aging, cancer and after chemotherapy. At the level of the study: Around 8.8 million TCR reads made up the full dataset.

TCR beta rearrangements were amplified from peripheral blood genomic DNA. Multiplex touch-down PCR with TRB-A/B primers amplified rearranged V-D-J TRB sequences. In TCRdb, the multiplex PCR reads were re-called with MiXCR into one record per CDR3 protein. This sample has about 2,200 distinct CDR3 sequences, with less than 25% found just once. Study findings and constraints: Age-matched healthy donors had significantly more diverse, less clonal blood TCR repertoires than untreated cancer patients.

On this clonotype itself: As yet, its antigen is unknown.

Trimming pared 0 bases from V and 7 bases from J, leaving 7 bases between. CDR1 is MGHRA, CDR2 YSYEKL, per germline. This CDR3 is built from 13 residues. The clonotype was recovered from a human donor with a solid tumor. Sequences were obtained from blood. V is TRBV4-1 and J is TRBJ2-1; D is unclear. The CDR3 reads CASSQDYGNEQFF. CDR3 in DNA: TGCGCCAGCAGCCAAGATTACGGAAATGAGCAGTTCTTC.